The 22 T cell receptor beta chains below all came from one sample that was sequenced in a study of beta chain features in type 1 diabetes. For these receptors, no antigen is known. Study-level results: Across all four CD4+ subsets, people with type 1 diabetes showed modestly shorter TCRB CDR3s.

The whole isolated RNA underwent reverse transcription, so sequencing captured expressed TCRB transcripts. Assay: immunoSEQ multiplex PCR; the TCRdb copy retains only in-frame clones and omits some. The sample carries fewer than 400,000 clones, roughly 8.8% recorded once. Sequencing was carried out using central memory CD4+ T cells from blood. The receptors come from a man younger than 40 with type 1 diabetes.

The chain couples TRBV7-9 to TRBJ1-2; tentative D call: TRBD1 (5 bases). Trimming removed 1 base at V and 11 bases at J, with 14 bases between. The germline V gene has CDR1 SEHNR and CDR2 FQNEAQ (reference sequence). The CDR3 loop spans 13 amino acids. The CDR3 reads CASSLGGQGRYTF. The CDR3 nucleotides read TGTGCCAGCAGCTTAGGAGGTCAGGGAAGGTACACCTTC.

This sequence joins TRBV7-2 and TRBJ2-7, with D maybe TRBD2 (7 bases). Germline CDR1 and CDR2: SGHTA and FQGNSA. V was pared by 5 bases and J by 1 base, with 15 bases between. This CDR3 has 15 residues. The CDR3 loop is CASSPRRGGSYEQYF. The CDR3 nucleotides are TGTGCCAGCAGCCCCCGAAGGGGGGGGTCCTACGAGCAGTACTTC.

This clone was picked up a small number of times. This chain joins TRBV7-9 and TRBJ2-7; TRBD1 matches 9 bases. The J segment lost 7 bases and the V segment lost 5 bases, leaving 6 bases of the junction unmatched. This CDR3 is 13 amino acids long. Germline assignment: CDR1 SEHNR and CDR2 FQNEAQ (reference sequence). The CDR3 protein is CASSPQGAGEQYF. CDR3 nucleotide sequence: TGTGCCAGCAGCCCACAGGGGGCGGGGGAGCAGTACTTC.

This clone was found a few times. The gene calls are TRBV4-3 and TRBJ2-3, with a possible D match to TRBD2 (6 bases). The CDR3 runs 16 residues. Germline CDR1 and CDR2: LGHNA and YSLEER. Trimming stripped 0 bases from V and 5 bases from J, with 15 bases between. CDR3 in amino acids: CASSQDRLSGGDTQYF. The CDR3 DNA reads TGCGCCAGCAGCCAAGATCGTCTTAGCGGAGGAGATACGCAGTATTTT.

Points on this clone: At one end, the junction sequence differs from germline, possibly due to a read error. V is TRBV2 and J is TRBJ2-2; D unclear. The CDR3 runs 14 residues. The germline V gene encodes CDR1 SNHLY and CDR2 FYNNEI. CDR3 region: CASTERENTGELFF. DNA for the CDR3: TGTGCCAGCACTGAAAGGGAGAACACCGGGGAGCTGTTTTTT.

This clone was detected only a few times. The V and J genes are TRBV19 and TRBJ2-7, with 7 bases aligning to TRBD2. Germline V gene lookup returns CDR1 LNHDA and CDR2 SQIVND (reference sequence). V dropped 6 bases and J dropped 2; count of bases not matched to a gene: 10. The CDR3 totals 15 residues. In nucleotides, the CDR3 is TGTGCCAGTAGATACATGGGGGGGTCCGCCTACGAGCAGTACTTC. This encodes CASRYMGGSAYEQYF.

The chain carries TRBV5-1 and TRBJ2-3, with TRBD2 matching 8 bases. The CDR3 has 17 amino acids. Trimming cost V 0 bases and J 3 bases; bases outside gene matches: 9. Germline assignment: CDR1 SGHRS and CDR2 YFSETQ. For the CDR3, the DNA is TGCGCCAGCAGCTTGGGACCAGCGGGGGTATTTACAGATACGCAGTATTTT. Translated: CASSLGPAGVFTDTQYF. Full variable domain (remainder filled in from reference TRBV5-1 and TRBJ2-3): KAGVTQTPRYLIKTRGQQVTLSCSPISGHRSVSWYQQTPGQGLQFLFEYFSETQRNKGNFPGRFSGRQFSNSRSEMNVSTLELGDSALYLCASSLGPAGVFTDTQYFGPGTRLTVL.

The chain is built from TRBV11-2 and TRBJ2-1; weak D call: TRBD2 (6 bases). The germline CDR1 and CDR2 sequences are SGHAT and FQNNGV. The CDR3 runs to 15 residues. The V gene lost 2 bases and the J gene lost 8 bases, with 16 bases spanning the gap. CDR3 sequence: CASSLRTTGYDEQFF. The CDR3 DNA sequence: TGTGCCAGCAGCTTACGGACTACCGGGTATGATGAGCAGTTCTTC.

This clone was recorded a few times. The chain's CDR3 is CAISESGTGGEKLFF. The CDR3 DNA reads TGTGCCATCAGTGAAAGCGGGACAGGGGGCGAAAAACTGTTTTTT. The chain uses TRBV10-3 and TRBJ1-4; 12 bases fit TRBD1. Losses at the gene ends were 3 bases for V and 8 bases for J; bases not matched to a gene: 4. This CDR3 contains 15 residues. Germline-derived CDR1 and CDR2 are ENHRY and SYGVKD.

This rearrangement joins TRBV11-2 to TRBJ1-1; maybe TRBD1 (5 bases). V gave up 1 base and J gave up 2 bases, with 11 bases separating them. The CDR3 is 15 residues long. Germline CDR1 SGHAT, CDR2 FQNNGV. The CDR3 DNA sequence: TGTGCCAGCAGCTTAGGACAGACCATTAACACTGAAGCTTTCTTT. This sequence encodes CASSLGQTINTEAFF.

This clone was observed a few times. As DNA, the CDR3 is TGTGCCTGGAGTGCGGGCCTAACTGAAGCTTTCTTT. Amino acid sequence: CAWSAGLTEAFF. The V gene is TRBV30, the J gene TRBJ1-1; the D is unclear. Per the germline V gene, CDR1 is GTSNPN and CDR2 is SVGIG (reference sequence). This CDR3 contains 12 residues. With 1 base removed from V and 5 bases from J, the gap between germline ends came to 8 bases.

V and J are TRBV18 and TRBJ2-2; 8 bases align to TRBD1. Germline CDR1 is KGHSH and CDR2 is LQKENI. CDR3 length: 15 amino acids. J gave up 3 bases and V 8 bases, and 8 bases lay outside the gene matches. The CDR3 reads CASTRGDRHTGELFF. The CDR3, as DNA: TGTGCCAGCACCCGAGGGGACAGGCACACCGGGGAGCTGTTTTTT.

This clone was observed a handful of times. The CDR3 coding sequence is TGCAGCGCCCAGGGACAGGATGAAAAACTGTTTTTT. Amino acids: CSAQGQDEKLFF. The chain is built from TRBV29-1 and TRBJ1-4; TRBD1 matches 8 bases. Germline V gene sequence: CDR1 SQVTM, CDR2 ANQGSEA. CDR3 length equals 12 residues. V lost 7 bases, J lost 6 bases, and 4 bases stayed unmatched.

This clone was picked up a small number of times. The chain has TRBV5-1 and TRBJ1-1; D unclear. V gave up 5 bases and J gave up 4 bases, with 9 bases separating them. The CDR3 is 12 residues long. Germline CDR1 is SGHRS and CDR2 is YFSETQ. CDR3 residues: CASSPGGTEAFF. CDR3 DNA sequence: TGCGCCAGCAGTCCGGGAGGCACTGAAGCTTTCTTT.

This clone has more than one count but fewer than ten. The chain uses TRBV19 and TRBJ1-4; TRBD1 matches 8 bases. This CDR3 is built from 14 residues. The junction had 2 bases not matched to a gene; V was cut back by 5 bases and J by 3 bases. Germline CDR1 is LNHDA and CDR2 is SQIVND (reference sequence). CDR3 DNA: TGTGCCAGTAGTTGGACAGGGCCTAATGAAAAACTGTTTTTT. Translated, it gives CASSWTGPNEKLFF.

The CDR3 loop is CASKGRETQYF. The CDR3 coding sequence is TGTGCCAGCAAGGGGCGTGAGACCCAGTACTTC. The chain carries TRBV6-1 and TRBJ2-5, with D possibly TRBD1 on 5 matching bases. The CDR3 extends over 11 amino acids. CDR1 MNHNS and CDR2 SASEGT come from the germline V gene. Between the trimmed V and J ends, which lost 7 bases and 5 bases, there was a span of 8 bases.

This clone showed up just a few times. The gene calls are TRBV28 and TRBJ1-1; TRBD1 agrees at 7 bases. This CDR3 has 14 amino acids. CDR1 MDHEN and CDR2 SYDVKM come from the germline V gene. V gave up 2 bases and J gave up 5 bases; unmatched junction bases: 5. CDR3 DNA sequence: TGTGCCAGCAGTTTAAAGGGGGCCGGGACTGAAGCTTTCTTT. Residues: CASSLKGAGTEAFF.

This clone was seen a few times. The gene calls are TRBV6-1 and TRBJ2-5, with D hard to call. The V end was cut by 1 base, the J end by 5 bases, with 14 bases between. The CDR3 is 15 amino acids. Germline assignment: CDR1 MNHNS and CDR2 SASEGT. CDR3 coding DNA: TGTGCCAGCAGTGAAGGGTTGATGGCGGCGGAGACCCAGTACTTC. This sequence encodes CASSEGLMAAETQYF.

This clone appeared a few times. The chain couples TRBV5-8 to TRBJ2-7, with 10 bases that match TRBD1. V trimming: 4 bases; J trimming: 0 bases; junction bases outside the gene matches: 7. Per germline, CDR1 SGHTS and CDR2 YDEGEE. CDR3 length: 16 residues. CDR3 DNA: TGTGCCAGCAGCAGGACAGGGGGGTCGGGCTCCTACGAGCAGTACTTC. Translating it yields CASSRTGGSGSYEQYF.

V usage is TRBV6-6 and J usage is TRBJ1-3; D is undetermined. V was shortened by 7 bases and J by 4 bases, with 5 bases between the two germline ends. Germline CDR1 and CDR2: MNHNY and SVGAGI (reference sequence). The CDR3 is 11 residues long. The CDR3 DNA follows: TGTGCCAGCAATGAGGGAAACACCATATATTTT. Encoded protein: CASNEGNTIYF.

V and J are TRBV9 and TRBJ1-6, with D unclear. V was shortened by 0 bases and J by 1 base, with 8 bases between the two germline ends. Germline V gene data show CDR1 as SGDLS and CDR2 as YYNGEE. This CDR3 has 16 residues. The chain's CDR3 is CASSVDPQSYNSPLHF. The CDR3 nucleotides are TGTGCCAGCAGCGTAGACCCTCAGTCCTATAATTCACCCCTCCACTTT.

The chain links TRBV5-1 to TRBJ2-7; 7 bases match TRBD1. Losses at the gene ends were 3 bases for V and 3 bases for J; bases not matched to a gene: 3. This CDR3 region has 13 residues. CDR1 and CDR2 from the germline V gene are SGHRS and YFSETQ. CDR3 DNA: TGCGCCAGCAGCTGGGGACAGAGCTACGAGCAGTACTTC. Protein product: CASSWGQSYEQYF.